This T cell receptor beta chain was captured in a study of Ad26.COV2.S vaccination and SARS-CoV-2 variants. General observations from the study: Considerable breadth of spike-specific CD8+ and CD4+ T cell responses has reportedly been documented following vaccination.

Regarding this clone: The antigen is unknown.

Assay used: immunoSEQ multiplex PCR; TCRdb lists only in-frame clones, some missing. The data hold some 190,000 clones, with around 88% observed a single time. The ends were cut back, 2 bases at V and 6 bases at J, with 6 bases in the middle. The CDR3 contains 12 residues. The germline V gene encodes CDR1 MNHNS and CDR2 SASEGT. This TCR was sampled from a human donor who had recovered from COVID-19. The chain uses TRBV6-1 and TRBJ2-3; unclear D gene. Sequenced here: peripheral blood, sampled after recovery from COVID-19. CDR3 residues: CASSESGDTQYF. CDR3 nucleotides: TGTGCCAGCAGTGAATCCGGGGATACGCAGTATTTT.